The clone carrying this T cell receptor beta chain was found a few times. The CDR3 is 16 amino acids. The junction had 8 bases not matched to a gene; V was cut back by 0 bases and J by 5 bases. Germline CDR1 WSHSY, CDR2 SAAADI. The data originate from a study of blood T cell repertoires in COVID-19. Study overall: Researchers got acute and convalescent COVID-19 samples from the United States, Italy and Spain. T cells, B-cell-depleted T cells, or PBMCs provided the cDNA or gDNA that served as material.

As processed by the authors: Reference gene primer amplification yielded estimated nucleated cell counts. Clones were read by immunoSEQ multiplex PCR, and TCRdb kept only the in-frame ones, dropping some. V and J calls and clone size come straight from that table; D and trimming were deduced from the DNA. The table has about 140,000 clones, under 90% seen once. The receptor's source is a woman of 80 years or more in a cohort sampled during active or convalescent COVID-19. The sample taken for sequencing was peripheral blood. The chain uses TRBV10-2 and TRBJ1-2, with 8 positions matching TRBD1. CDR3 sequence: CASSESRQGILYGYTF. CDR3 bases: TGCGCCAGCAGTGAGTCAAGACAGGGGATATTGTATGGCTACACCTTC.